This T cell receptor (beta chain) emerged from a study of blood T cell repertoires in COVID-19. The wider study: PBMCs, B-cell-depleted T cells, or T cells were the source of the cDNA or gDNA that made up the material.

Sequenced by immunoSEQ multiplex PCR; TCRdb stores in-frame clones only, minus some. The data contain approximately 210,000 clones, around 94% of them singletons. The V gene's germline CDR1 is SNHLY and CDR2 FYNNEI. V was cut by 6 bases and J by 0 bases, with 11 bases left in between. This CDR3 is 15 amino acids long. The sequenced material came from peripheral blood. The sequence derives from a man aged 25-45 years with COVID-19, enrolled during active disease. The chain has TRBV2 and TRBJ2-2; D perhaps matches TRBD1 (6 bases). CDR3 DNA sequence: TGTGCCAGCAGCACCGGGACACCGAACACCGGGGAGCTGTTTTTT. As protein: CASSTGTPNTGELFF.